This TCR beta chain was retrieved from a study of Ad26.COV2.S vaccination and SARS-CoV-2 variants (dated by TCRdb to 2020 to 2023). For the study in its entirety: Donors in the vaccine arm were drawn from COV1001, a phase I-IIa trial of Ad26.COV2.S in healthy adults that was multicentre, randomized, double-blind and placebo-controlled. Ad26.COV2.S was given intramuscularly at 5x10^10 or 1x10^11 viral particles, as a single shot or as two shots 56 days apart. TCRbeta repertoire sequencing served as the tool for gauging how specific and how broad the SARS-CoV-2-reactive T cell receptors were following Ad26.COV2.S vaccination. A total of approximately 32 samples were included in the TCR-sequenced set, comprising around 19 Ad26.COV2.S vaccine recipients, 5 placebo recipients and 8 SARS-CoV-2 convalescent individuals. Participants in the trial were split at random into five groups of five each, receiving low-dose or high-dose Ad26.COV2.S once or twice, or else placebo on both occasions. Blinding of investigators to trial group allocation was maintained during experiments and outcome assessment.

What the authors observed across the whole study: Vaccine and placebo recipients had similar non-spike TCR breadth, a finding consistent with the vaccine containing only spike. The study was not powered to compare responses between vaccine doses or regimens. Spike-specific TCR breadth was higher in Ad26.COV2.S recipients than in placebo recipients (P = 0.0014). After vaccination, substantial breadth of spike-specific CD8+ and CD4+ T cell responses was reported. The authors noted that total T cell responses may have been underestimated by the TCR breadth and depth analyses.

The V end loses 4 bases and the J end loses 4 bases, and a stretch of 7 bases separates them. The cysteine opens and the phenylalanine closes a CDR3 of 12 amino acids. Of the read, only the CDR3 DNA is kept; its 36 bases are in frame from base 1. CDR1 and CDR2 are drawn from the germline V gene (reference sequence): SEHNR, FQNEAQ. Per the publication, the treatment or condition label means: some 20 received Ad26.COV2.S at low or high dose, single or two shots; about 5 received placebo; per-sample allocation not given. Repertoires of vaccine and placebo recipients were sequenced from samples collected on day 63 after the first injection. In Cohort 1b, 25 adults aged 18-55 years were enrolled at a single site in Boston, USA, between 29 July and 7 August 2020. Ad26.COV2.S was a replication-incompetent adenovirus type 26 vector that expressed a prefusion-stabilized SARS-CoV-2 spike protein derived from the original Wuhan strain.

Of note for this clone: It lacks a known antigen. Base qualities are not recorded, but no much larger clone differs from it by a single base.

The immunoSEQ Assay was the method used to sequence TCRbeta CDR3 regions. After extraction, genomic DNA underwent amplification by bias-controlled multiplex PCR, followed by high-throughput sequencing. Per the original workflow: To quantify the absolute abundance of every unique TCRbeta CDR3 region, sequences were collapsed and filtered. T cell fraction was estimated by normalizing TCRbeta template counts to usable DNA, which was measured by amplifying reference genes present in all nucleated cells. Repertoire TCRs were annotated as SARS-CoV-2-specific when V gene, CDR3 amino acid sequence and J gene were exactly matched to a known reactive TCR set. The reference SARS-CoV-2 TCR set was obtained from MIRA and was filtered for enrichment in COVID-19-positive ImmuneCODE repertoires, whereby public or cross-reactive TCRs were removed. Using the MIRA antigens, annotated TCRs were further analysed by specific ORF or by position within an ORF. Depth was the summed frequency of annotated unique rearrangements, while breadth was defined as annotated unique rearrangements over total unique productive rearrangements. Two-sided Wilcoxon rank-sum tests were used to compare TCR breadth between groups. TCRdb took over this immuneACCESS table, retaining in-frame rearrangements with V and J assigned. Such tables are incomplete; in checked studies, under half of the missing clones stem from an unresolved V gene, and the remainder is unexplained. That table supplies the V and J calls and clone size; D and trimming were determined from the DNA. The sample records about 380,000 clones, under 90% of which are singletons. In total, the top ten clones hold just under 7.5% of the sample.

The starting material was peripheral blood, obtained in a trial of Ad26.COV2.S vaccine versus placebo. This TCR derives from a person between 18 and 65 years old who received the Ad26.COV2.S COVID-19 vaccine or a placebo. The sequence links TRBV7-9 to TRBJ1-1, with the D gene not confidently named. The CDR3 here reads CASSYGSTEAFF. The DNA sequence is as follows: TGTGCCAGCAGCTACGGAAGCACTGAAGCTTTCTTT.